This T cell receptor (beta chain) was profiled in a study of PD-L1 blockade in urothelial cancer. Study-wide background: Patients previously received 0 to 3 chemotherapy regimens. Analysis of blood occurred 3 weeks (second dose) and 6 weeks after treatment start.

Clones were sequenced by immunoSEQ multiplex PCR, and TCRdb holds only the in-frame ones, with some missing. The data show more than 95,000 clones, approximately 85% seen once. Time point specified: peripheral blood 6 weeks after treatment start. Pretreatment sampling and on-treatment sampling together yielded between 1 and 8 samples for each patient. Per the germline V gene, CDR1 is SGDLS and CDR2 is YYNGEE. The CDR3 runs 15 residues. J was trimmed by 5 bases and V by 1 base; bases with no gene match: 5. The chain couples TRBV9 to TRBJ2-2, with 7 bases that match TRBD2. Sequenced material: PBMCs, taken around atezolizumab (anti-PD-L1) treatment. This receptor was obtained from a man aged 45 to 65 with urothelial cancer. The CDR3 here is CASSVSAGKTGELFF. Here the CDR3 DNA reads TGTGCCAGCAGCGTATCAGCGGGGAAGACCGGGGAGCTGTTTTTT. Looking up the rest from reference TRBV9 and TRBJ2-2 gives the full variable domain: DSGVTQTPKHLITATGQRVTLRCSPRSGDLSVYWYQQSLDQGLQFLIQYYNGEERAKGNILERFSAQQFPDLHSELNLSSLELGDSALYFCASSVSAGKTGELFFGEGSRLTVL.